Listed below are T cell receptor beta chains from one sample, sequenced in a study of tumor-infiltrating lymphocytes in primary liver carcinoma. TCRdb independently ran MiXCR on the multiplex PCR reads; one entry per CDR3 protein. The table records a few hundred thousand distinct CDR3 sequences, 45% to 70% of them present only once. The sample comprised peripheral blood. These TCRs come from a woman younger than 45 with primary liver carcinoma and hepatitis B virus infection. Both conserved end residues are part of each CDR3. The order of the fields is clone size, D gene, V gene, J gene, CDR3 protein, CDR3 DNA. The D gene is left open where the match is weak. Not all rows give a size; the values are once, few, many and, for expanded clones, a class.

abundance: .
d_gene: TRBD1
v_gene: TRBV11-2
j_gene: TRBJ1-1
CDR3aa: CASSLFPAGQETFF
CDR3nt: TGTGCCAGCAGCTTATTTCCCGCGGGACAGGAGACTTTCTTT

abundance: .
d_gene: .
v_gene: TRBV4-1
j_gene: TRBJ2-1
CDR3aa: CASSPRQLNEQFF
CDR3nt: TGCGCCAGCAGCCCGAGACAGTTGAATGAGCAGTTCTTC

abundance: .
d_gene: TRBD1
v_gene: TRBV28
j_gene: TRBJ1-4
CDR3aa: CASNMRDRFNEKLFF
CDR3nt: TGTGCCAGCAATATGAGGGACAGATTTAATGAAAAACTGTTTTTT

abundance: few
d_gene: TRBD1
v_gene: TRBV28
j_gene: TRBJ1-5
CDR3aa: CASSIWARGVLYSNQPQHF
CDR3nt: TGTGCCAGCAGTATCTGGGCCAGGGGGGTTCTTTATAGCAATCAGCCCCAGCATTTT

abundance: many
d_gene: TRBD1
v_gene: TRBV11-2
j_gene: TRBJ2-1
CDR3aa: CASSLVLGGQTYNEQFF
CDR3nt: TGTGCCAGCAGCTTAGTTCTTGGGGGACAGACTTACAATGAGCAGTTCTTC

abundance: few
d_gene: .
v_gene: TRBV12-3/TRBV12-4
j_gene: TRBJ2-2
CDR3aa: CASKKRNTDTGELFF
CDR3nt: TGTGCCAGCAAAAAGAGGAACACGGACACCGGGGAGCTGTTTTTT

abundance: .
d_gene: .
v_gene: TRBV12-3/TRBV12-4
j_gene: TRBJ2-5
CDR3aa: CASSLAVAETQYF
CDR3nt: TGTGCCAGCAGTTTAGCGGTAGCGGAGACCCAGTACTTC

abundance: few
d_gene: TRBD2
v_gene: TRBV6-2/TRBV6-3
j_gene: TRBJ2-4
CDR3aa: CASSRQGLGAKNIQYF
CDR3nt: TGTGCCAGCAGTCGCCAAGGACTAGGGGCCAAAAACATTCAGTACTTC

abundance: .
d_gene: TRBD2
v_gene: TRBV29-1
j_gene: TRBJ2-3
CDR3aa: CSVRLAGGPSDTQYF
CDR3nt: TGCAGCGTTCGTCTAGCGGGAGGGCCGTCAGATACGCAGTATTTT

abundance: .
d_gene: .
v_gene: TRBV19
j_gene: TRBJ1-5
CDR3aa: CASSIGNQPQHF
CDR3nt: TGTGCCAGTAGTATTGGGAATCAGCCCCAGCATTTT

abundance: .
d_gene: .
v_gene: TRBV28
j_gene: TRBJ1-5
CDR3aa: CASSWTMNQPQHF
CDR3nt: TGTGCCAGCAGTTGGACGATGAATCAGCCCCAGCATTTT

abundance: .
d_gene: .
v_gene: TRBV4-2
j_gene: TRBJ2-1
CDR3aa: CASSQEGASWSNEQFF
CDR3nt: TGTGCCAGCAGCCAAGAAGGGGCTAGCTGGAGCAATGAGCAGTTCTTC